The 17 T cell receptor beta chains below were found in one sample sequenced in a study of T cells after yellow fever vaccination. Via MiXCR, TCRdb re-called the 5' RACE reads, giving one row per CDR3 protein. The table lists around 590,000 distinct CDR3 sequences, roughly 12% of them singletons. Here the sequenced sample was PBMCs, taken on the day of the yellow fever booster vaccination. Source of these receptors: a young man who received the YFV17D yellow fever vaccine.

This clonotype was seen only a few times. V usage is TRBV11-2 and J usage is TRBJ1-6; D gene uncertain. Looked up from germline, CDR1 is SGHAT and CDR2 is FQNNGV. This CDR3 has 13 amino acids. V gave up 0 bases and J gave up 14 bases, with 11 bases separating them. The CDR3 region has the DNA TGTGCCAGCAGCTTAGATCAACTGGGAACCCTCCACTTT. The encoded protein is CASSLDQLGTLHF.

The V and J genes are TRBV19 and TRBJ2-2, with TRBD1 matching 7 bases. CDR3 length equals 16 residues. Germline-derived CDR1 and CDR2 are LNHDA and SQIVND (reference sequence). V lost 6 bases, J lost 3 bases, and 10 bases stayed unmatched. This chain's CDR3 is CASRGYRGSYTGELFF. For the CDR3, the DNA is TGTGCCAGTAGGGGTTACAGGGGTAGTTACACCGGGGAGCTGTTTTTT.

This clonotype occurred many times. The CDR3 coding sequence is TGTGCCAGCAGCCAAGACCTAGGACTAGACCTGTACTTC. The encoded protein is CASSQDLGLDLYF. This rearrangement joins TRBV14 to TRBJ2-7; 7 bases align to TRBD2. This CDR3 comprises 13 residues. Germline CDR1 SGHDN, CDR2 FVKESK. Trimming cost V 0 bases and J 12 bases; bases outside gene matches: 8.

The J gene is TRBJ1-5, the V gene TRBV7-2, with D possibly being TRBD1 (6 bases). Trimming cost V 3 bases and J 6 bases, with 18 bases left between them. The CDR3 totals 16 residues. Looked up from germline, CDR1 is SGHTA and CDR2 is FQGNSA. Here the CDR3 DNA reads TGTGCCAGCAGCTTTGGCCCCGAGGGGGTTGGTCAGCCCCAGCATTTT. It specifies CASSFGPEGVGQPQHF.

This chain joins TRBV11-2 and TRBJ2-1, with 11 bases lining up with TRBD1. V lost 4 bases and J lost 7; bases outside the gene matches: 6. CDR1 is SGHAT, CDR2 FQNNGV, per germline. The CDR3 sequence is 15 residues long. CDR3 amino acids: CASSSPGQGGNEQFF. The CDR3 region has the DNA TGTGCCAGCAGCTCTCCGGGACAGGGGGGGAATGAGCAGTTCTTC.

V gene TRBV20-1 combines with J gene TRBJ2-7; a weak D match, TRBD1 (5 bases). CDR3 length: 15 amino acids. Deletions cut 4 bases from V and 6 bases from J, with 22 bases between. CDR1 is DFQATT and CDR2 is SNEGSKA in the germline V gene (reference sequence). Here the CDR3 reads CSATKWGSGDPEQYF. The CDR3, as DNA: TGCAGTGCTACCAAATGGGGCTCTGGCGACCCCGAGCAGTACTTC.

In this sample, this clonotype turned up a few times. V and J are TRBV7-2 and TRBJ1-2; D remains ambiguous. V was cut by 1 base and J by 3 bases, with 9 bases left in between. This CDR3 is 14 amino acids long. Germline CDR1 and CDR2: SGHTA and FQGNSA. CDR3 amino acids: CASSLGGNDYGYTF. In DNA, the CDR3 is TGTGCCAGCAGCTTAGGAGGAAATGACTATGGCTACACCTTC. The full variable domain, with the rest looked up from reference TRBV7-2 and TRBJ1-2, is GAGVSQSPSNKVTEKGKDVELRCDPISGHTALYWYRQSLGQGLEFLIYFQGNSAPDKSGLPSDRFSAERTGGSVSTLTIQRTQQEDSAVYLCASSLGGNDYGYTFGSGTRLTVV.

The V call is TRBV5-1, the J call TRBJ2-3; D not certain. Between the trimmed V and J ends, which lost 5 bases and 1 base, there was a span of 14 bases. The V gene's germline CDR1 is SGHRS and CDR2 YFSETQ. The CDR3 is 15 residues long. CDR3 region: CASSFIGERTDTQYF. The CDR3 DNA reads TGCGCCAGCAGTTTTATTGGGGAACGCACAGATACGCAGTATTTT.

The chain is built from TRBV27 and TRBJ1-4; D remains unclear. Trimming removed 2 bases from V and 6 bases from J, with 10 bases in between. This CDR3 region has 14 residues. Germline CDR1 and CDR2: MNHEY and SMNVEV (reference sequence). CDR3 nucleotides: TGTGCCAGCAGTTTAATCCCCTCGCATGAAAAACTGTTTTTT. This encodes CASSLIPSHEKLFF.

This chain connects TRBV7-2 to TRBJ2-2; D may be TRBD1 (7 bases). Germline values: CDR1 SGHTA, CDR2 FQGNSA. This CDR3 spans 15 amino acids. V lost 4 bases and J lost 7, with 16 bases in between. Here the CDR3 DNA reads TGTGCCAGCAGCTCAGGGGGGCTAGCGAACGGGGAGCTGTTTTTT. Protein sequence: CASSSGGLANGELFF. Together with reference TRBV7-2 and TRBJ2-2, the CDR3 gives the full variable domain: GAGVSQSPSNKVTEKGKDVELRCDPISGHTALYWYRQSLGQGLEFLIYFQGNSAPDKSGLPSDRFSAERTGGSVSTLTIQRTQQEDSAVYLCASSSGGLANGELFFGEGSRLTVL.

This clonotype appeared a few times. This chain links TRBV4-3 with TRBJ2-3; D unresolved. The V end lost 1 base, the J end lost 2 bases, and 13 bases lay between the germline ends. The V gene's germline CDR1 is LGHNA and CDR2 YSLEER. CDR3 length: 16 amino acids. In DNA form, the CDR3 reads TGCGCCAGCAGCCAAGGTCCGCGACCCCCCACAGATACGCAGTATTTT. This sequence encodes CASSQGPRPPTDTQYF.

This clonotype was detected a few times. The genes are TRBV30 and TRBJ2-7; weak D call: TRBD2 (7 bases). Trimming cost V 0 bases and J 7 bases, with 19 bases left between them. The V gene's germline CDR1 is GTSNPN and CDR2 SVGIG (reference sequence). The CDR3 is 15 residues long. The CDR3 loop is CAWSVTGGLSEEQYF. In DNA form, the CDR3 reads TGTGCCTGGAGTGTAACGGGGGGCCTTTCCGAGGAGCAGTACTTC.

CDR3 loop: CASSYSIGGGEDEQYF. The CDR3 DNA reads TGTGCCAGCAGTTACTCGATTGGGGGAGGGGAGGACGAGCAGTACTTC. This chain connects TRBV6-5 to TRBJ2-7; TRBD2 matches 7 bases. The CDR3 has 16 amino acids. The germline gives CDR1 MNHEY, CDR2 SVGAGI. Unmatched junction bases numbered 10, after V lost 0 bases and J lost 5 bases.

At least ten counts were recorded for this clonotype. The chain couples TRBV20-1 to TRBJ2-3; no clear D gene. V dropped 3 bases and J dropped 0 bases, with 13 bases sitting between them. The CDR3 runs to 15 residues. Looked up from germline, CDR1 is DFQATT and CDR2 is SNEGSKA (reference sequence). DNA of the CDR3: TGCAGTGCTAGTTGGCTGCCGGGTAGCACAGATACGCAGTATTTT. Protein sequence: CSASWLPGSTDTQYF.

The chain joins TRBV7-8 to TRBJ2-5, with 9 bases aligning to TRBD1. The V gene's germline CDR1 is SGHVS and CDR2 FQNEAQ. This CDR3 region has 16 residues. The V and J ends lost 5 bases and 2 bases, in that order; junction bases with no gene match: 9. The CDR3 coding sequence is TGTGCCAGCAGCCCCACACAGGGGGCCCTTCAAGAGACCCAGTACTTC. Its translation: CASSPTQGALQETQYF.

The chain has TRBV18 and TRBJ1-1; TRBD1 matches 10 bases. The germline V gene encodes CDR1 KGHSH and CDR2 LQKENI. This CDR3 has 14 residues. The junction had 7 bases not matched to a gene; V was cut back by 4 bases and J by 8 bases. CDR3 region: CASSRDRGFQEAFF. The CDR3 DNA is TGTGCCAGCTCACGGGACAGGGGTTTTCAGGAAGCTTTCTTT. Looking up the rest from reference TRBV18 and TRBJ1-1 gives the full variable domain: NAGVMQNPRHLVRRRGQEARLRCSPMKGHSHVYWYRQLPEEGLKFMVYLQKENIIDESGMPKERFSAEFPKEGPSILRIQQVVRGDSAAYFCASSRDRGFQEAFFGQGTRLTVV.

In its sample, this clonotype was seen a few times. The J gene is TRBJ2-5, the V gene TRBV25-1; 13 nucleotides agree with TRBD2. Germline CDR1 and CDR2: MGHDK and SYGVNS. V dropped 5 bases and J dropped 3; count of bases not matched to a gene: 3. The CDR3 covers 15 residues. The CDR3 DNA reads as TGTGCCAGCAGTCGTGGACTAGCGGGAGAAGAGACCCAGTACTTC. Translated: CASSRGLAGEETQYF.